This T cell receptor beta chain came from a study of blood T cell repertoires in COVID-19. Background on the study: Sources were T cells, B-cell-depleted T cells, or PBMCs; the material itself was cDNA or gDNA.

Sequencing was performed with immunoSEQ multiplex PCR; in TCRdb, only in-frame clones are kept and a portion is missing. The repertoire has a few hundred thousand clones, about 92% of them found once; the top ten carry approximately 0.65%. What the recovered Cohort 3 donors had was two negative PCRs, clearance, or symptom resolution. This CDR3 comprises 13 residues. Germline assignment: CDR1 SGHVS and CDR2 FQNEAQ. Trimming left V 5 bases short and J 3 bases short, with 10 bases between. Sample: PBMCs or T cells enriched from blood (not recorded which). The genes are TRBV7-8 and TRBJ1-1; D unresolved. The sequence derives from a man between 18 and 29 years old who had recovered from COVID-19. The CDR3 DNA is TGTGCCAGCAGCCCCCAGGTTGACACTGAAGCTTTCTTT. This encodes CASSPQVDTEAFF. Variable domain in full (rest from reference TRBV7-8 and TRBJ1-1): GAGVSQSPRYKVAKRGQDVALRCDPISGHVSLFWYQQALGQGPEFLTYFQNEAQLDKSGLPSDRFFAERPEGSVSTLKIQRTQQEDSAVYLCASSPQVDTEAFFGQGTRLTVV.